The 27 T cell receptor beta chains in this list originate from one sample, sequenced in a study of identical twins. Each CDR3 protein is one row after TCRdb ran MiXCR on the 5' RACE reads. The data show nearly 250,000 distinct CDR3 sequences, approximately 7% seen once. These sequences were also reported in another study, on yellow fever vaccine responses in identical twins.

The sequenced sample consisted of memory (CD45RO+) T cells sorted from blood. All receptors come from a young woman in good health.

This clonotype was seen a few times. V usage is TRBV15 and J usage is TRBJ2-7; 7 bases align to TRBD1. CDR1 and CDR2 (germline): LNHNV, YYDKDF (reference sequence). The CDR3 contains 14 residues. J was trimmed by 5 bases and V by 0 bases; bases with no gene match: 4. CDR3 sequence (DNA): TGTGCCACCAGCAGAGACGACAGGGTCGACGAGCAGTACTTC. As protein: CATSRDDRVDEQYF.

This clonotype appeared a few times. This sequence joins TRBV20-1 and TRBJ1-3; no clear D gene. Germline V gene lookup returns CDR1 DFQATT and CDR2 SNEGSKA (reference sequence). The CDR3 runs to 15 residues. The V gene lost 0 bases and the J gene lost 0 bases, with 9 bases spanning the gap. The CDR3 DNA follows: TGCAGTGCTAGAGATCTATTGATCTCTGGAAACACCATATATTTT. Translated, it gives CSARDLLISGNTIYF.

In this sample, this clonotype turned up many times. The V call is TRBV20-1, the J call TRBJ2-3, with D tentatively TRBD2 (6 bases). Trimming shortened V by 0 bases and J by 7 bases, and 20 bases separated the two germline ends. This CDR3 is 16 amino acids long. Germline V lookup: CDR1 DFQATT, CDR2 SNEGSKA (reference sequence). The CDR3 loop is CSARDLNYGGVNTQYF. CDR3 DNA sequence: TGCAGTGCTAGAGATCTAAACTACGGAGGGGTAAATACGCAGTATTTT.

The CDR3 protein is CATSSRGRGIGELFF. CDR3 nucleotides: TGTGCCACCAGCAGCAGAGGGCGCGGTATCGGGGAGCTGTTTTTT. The chain joins TRBV15 to TRBJ2-2; possibly TRBD2 for D (5 bases). The CDR3 contains 15 residues. V was clipped by 3 bases and J by 7 bases, with 15 bases between them. Germline lookup yields CDR1 LNHNV and CDR2 YYDKDF (reference sequence).

This clonotype occurred a few times. The chain carries TRBV5-4 and TRBJ1-2; 7 bases are shared with TRBD1. Per the germline V gene, CDR1 is SGHNT and CDR2 is YYREEE (reference sequence). Trimming took 0 bases from V and 5 from J; bases not matched to a gene: 7. The CDR3 spans 15 residues. The CDR3 DNA reads TGTGCCAGCAGCTTGGGGGGGCAGGGACAGTATGGCTACACCTTC. This codes for CASSLGGQGQYGYTF.

The rearrangement uses TRBV9 and TRBJ2-1; 8 bases agree with TRBD2. CDR1 SGDLS and CDR2 YYNGEE come from the germline V gene. V was clipped by 0 bases and J by 7 bases; unmatched bases: 15. CDR3 length: 18 residues. CDR3 bases: TGTGCCAGCAGCGTAGCCTCGAGAAGCTTAGCGGGGCTTAATGAGCAGTTCTTC. Protein: CASSVASRSLAGLNEQFF.

This clonotype was detected only a few times. This rearrangement joins TRBV6-1 to TRBJ1-1, with D possibly matching TRBD1 (5 bases). The CDR3 has 15 residues. CDR1 is MNHNS, CDR2 SASEGT, per germline. Trimming took off 5 bases at V and 2 bases at J, with 15 bases between the two ends. CDR3 nucleotides: TGTGCCAGCAGTACCCTAACAGGAGATAACACTGAAGCTTTCTTT. Amino acids: CASSTLTGDNTEAFF.

This clonotype was found a few times. The rearrangement links TRBV7-6 to TRBJ2-5; D perhaps matches TRBD1 (5 bases). V was pared by 6 bases and J by 4 bases, with 9 bases between. CDR3 length equals 12 residues. Per germline, CDR1 SGHVS and CDR2 FNYEAQ. CDR3 coding DNA: TGTGCCAGCAGGCAGGGTTTAGAGACCCAGTACTTC. Encoded protein: CASRQGLETQYF.

This clonotype was seen more than once but under ten times. The chain recombines TRBV12-3 or TRBV12-4 with TRBJ2-1; 7 bases are a match to TRBD2. This CDR3 is 16 amino acids long. After removal of 1 base from V and 4 bases from J, the junction contained 7 bases not matched to a gene. CDR3 amino acids: CASSLGGGPNYNEQFF. CDR3 sequence (DNA): TGTGCCAGCAGTTTAGGCGGGGGTCCGAATTACAATGAGCAGTTCTTC.

The chain is built from TRBV19 and TRBJ2-2, with a weak D call TRBD1 (5 bases). The germline CDR1 and CDR2 sequences are LNHDA and SQIVND (reference sequence). This CDR3 comprises 14 residues. Deletions cut 0 bases from V and 6 bases from J, with 8 bases between. The DNA for the CDR3 is TGTGCCAGTAGTATAGACCAGGGCTCCGGGGAGCTGTTTTTT. Its protein is CASSIDQGSGELFF.

This clonotype was observed at least ten times. The rearrangement links TRBV5-1 to TRBJ1-1; 8 bases line up with TRBD1. Germline V CDR1 and CDR2: SGHRS, YFSETQ. This CDR3 spans 15 amino acids. V lost 4 bases and J lost 1; bases outside the gene matches: 6. The CDR3 nucleotides are TGCGCCAGCAGCCTCGACAGGGGCCCGAACACTGAAGCTTTCTTT. It encodes CASSLDRGPNTEAFF.

This clonotype was seen repeatedly, ten times or more. The J gene is TRBJ2-5, the V gene TRBV24-1; possible D gene TRBD1, 5 bases. The V gene lost 3 bases and the J gene lost 4 bases, with 11 bases spanning the gap. Looked up from germline, CDR1 is KGHDR and CDR2 is SFDVKD. The CDR3 runs 14 residues. The CDR3 is CATSDRTFRETQYF. The CDR3 bases are TGTGCCACCAGTGATCGGACATTCCGAGAGACCCAGTACTTC.

This clonotype has a count of ten or more. The chain recombines TRBV12-3 or TRBV12-4 with TRBJ2-3; D gene uncertain. V was pared by 6 bases and J by 2 bases, with 15 bases between. The CDR3 consists of 15 residues. The DNA of the CDR3 is TGTGCCAGCAGCGTACACCGGTGGGACACAGATACGCAGTATTTT. It codes for CASSVHRWDTDTQYF.

This clonotype was counted a few times. The chain links TRBV21-1 to TRBJ2-5; TRBD1 reflects the table's D call only, with no check against the DNA. TRBV21-1 is a pseudogene segment. The CDR3 is 16 residues long. CDR3 nucleotide sequence: TGTGCCAGCAGCAACCCCGGGGGCGGCCCTAAAGAGACCCAGTACTTC. Protein: CASSNPGGGPKETQYF.

This clonotype has at least ten counts. The chain links TRBV5-1 to TRBJ2-1; weak D call: TRBD2 (5 bases). V dropped 0 bases and J dropped 2 bases, with 9 bases sitting between them. The V gene's germline CDR1 is SGHRS and CDR2 YFSETQ. CDR3 size: 15 residues. CDR3 DNA sequence: TGCGCCAGCAGCTTGGCTAGCTCGGCCTACAATGAGCAGTTCTTC. Amino acids: CASSLASSAYNEQFF. Supplemented by reference TRBV5-1 and TRBJ2-1, the full variable domain reads KAGVTQTPRYLIKTRGQQVTLSCSPISGHRSVSWYQQTPGQGLQFLFEYFSETQRNKGNFPGRFSGRQFSNSRSEMNVSTLELGDSALYLCASSLASSAYNEQFFGPGTRLTVL.

This clonotype was seen at least ten times. The chain is built from TRBV7-9 and TRBJ2-7; 9 nucleotides agree with TRBD2. The V and J ends lost 2 bases and 6 bases, in that order; junction bases with no gene match: 8. CDR1 and CDR2 from the germline V gene are SEHNR and FQNEAQ (reference sequence). The CDR3 contains 15 residues. The CDR3 spells CASSLSRSGSSEQYF. The CDR3 DNA sequence: TGTGCCAGCAGCTTATCTCGTAGCGGGAGTAGCGAGCAGTACTTC. Together with reference TRBV7-9 and TRBJ2-7, the CDR3 gives the full variable domain: DTGVSQNPRHKITKRGQNVTFRCDPISEHNRLYWYRQTLGQGPEFLTYFQNEAQLEKSRLLSDRFSAERPKGSFSTLEIQRTEQGDSAMYLCASSLSRSGSSEQYFGPGTRLTVT.

This clonotype was seen repeatedly, ten times or more. The chain links TRBV5-1 to TRBJ1-2, with a possible D match to TRBD1 (5 bases). The CDR3 is 14 amino acids. Trimming shortened V by 0 bases and J by 6 bases, and 12 bases separated the two germline ends. Germline V gene data show CDR1 as SGHRS and CDR2 as YFSETQ. CDR3 sequence: CASSLVQGADGYTF. The CDR3 coding sequence is TGCGCCAGCAGCTTGGTTCAGGGTGCGGATGGCTACACCTTC.

The genes are TRBV6-5 and TRBJ2-2, with D hard to call. Germline lookup yields CDR1 MNHEY and CDR2 SVGAGI. V was pared by 4 bases and J by 1 base, with 7 bases between. The CDR3 is made up of 14 amino acids. The CDR3 nucleotides read TGTGCCAGCAGTTCCTTTATGAACACCGGGGAGCTGTTTTTT. Its protein product is CASSSFMNTGELFF.

This rearrangement joins TRBV20-1 to TRBJ1-2; TRBD1 matches 10 bases. The CDR3 is 15 residues long. The V gene's germline CDR1 is DFQATT and CDR2 SNEGSKA (reference sequence). V gave up 4 bases and J gave up 0 bases; unmatched junction bases: 5. The CDR3 sequence: CSAIIGQGANYGYTF. CDR3 coding DNA: TGCAGTGCTATCATTGGACAGGGGGCTAACTATGGCTACACCTTC.

The rearrangement links TRBV28 to TRBJ2-1, with D possibly being TRBD1 or TRBD2 (5 bases each). This CDR3 region has 18 residues. The germline V gene encodes CDR1 MDHEN and CDR2 SYDVKM. V was cut by 8 bases and J by 0 bases, with 23 bases left in between. The CDR3 nucleotides are TGTGCCAGCGGTTCGGGACGGATGGCCTTTAGCTCCTACAATGAGCAGTTCTTC. This codes for CASGSGRMAFSSYNEQFF.

This clonotype was seen a few times. This chain connects TRBV7-9 to TRBJ2-1; 9 bases are shared with TRBD2. This CDR3 region has 16 residues. The J segment lost 1 base and the V segment lost 8 bases, leaving 9 bases of the junction unmatched. Germline CDR1 SEHNR, CDR2 FQNEAQ (reference sequence). CDR3 in DNA: TGTGCCAGCGCAAAACTAGCGGGTTTGTCCTACAATGAGCAGTTCTTC. The encoded protein is CASAKLAGLSYNEQFF. The full variable domain, rest sourced from reference TRBV7-9 and TRBJ2-1, is DTGVSQNPRHKITKRGQNVTFRCDPISEHNRLYWYRQTLGQGPEFLTYFQNEAQLEKSRLLSDRFSAERPKGSFSTLEIQRTEQGDSAMYLCASAKLAGLSYNEQFFGPGTRLTVL.

In its sample, this clonotype was seen many times. The chain employs TRBV12-3 or TRBV12-4 and TRBJ2-3; 10 nucleotides agree with TRBD1. The CDR3 totals 16 residues. After removal of 3 bases from V and 6 bases from J, the junction contained 9 bases not matched to a gene. CDR3 loop: CASSLGPGTGVDTQYF. CDR3 in DNA: TGTGCCAGCAGTTTGGGCCCCGGGACAGGGGTGGATACGCAGTATTTT.

This clonotype was picked up a small number of times. This chain links TRBV28 with TRBJ2-7, with 12 nucleotides matching TRBD2. CDR1 and CDR2 (germline): MDHEN, SYDVKM. V shed 5 bases and J 9 bases; nucleotides not matched to a gene: 11. The CDR3 loop spans 15 amino acids. The CDR3 DNA sequence: TGTGCCAGCAGTGTACCGGGACTAGCGGGTGATGGGCAGTACTTC. Its translation is CASSVPGLAGDGQYF. Looking up the rest from reference TRBV28 and TRBJ2-7 gives the full variable domain: DVKVTQSSRYLVKRTGEKVFLECVQDMDHENMFWYRQDPGLGLRLIYFSYDVKMKEKGDIPEGYSVSREKKERFSLILESASTNQTSMYLCASSVPGLAGDGQYFGPGTRLTVT.

A remark on this clonotype: An end of the junction differs from the germline gene, which may be a read error. The chain couples TRBV20-1 to TRBJ2-3; D uncertain. The CDR3 extends over 10 amino acids. Germline V gene data show CDR1 as DFQATT and CDR2 as SNEGSKA (reference sequence). The CDR3 region has the DNA TGCAGTGTTAGAAGGGATACGCAGTATTTT. Its translation: CSVRRDTQYF.

This chain uses TRBV10-3 with TRBJ2-1; a possible D gene is TRBD2 (6 bases). The germline CDR1 and CDR2 sequences are ENHRY and SYGVKD. The germline V and J ends were trimmed by 6 bases and 5 bases, with 11 bases remaining between them. The CDR3 consists of 13 residues. As DNA, the CDR3 is TGTGCCATCAGGCGGGATCTTGACAATGAGCAGTTCTTC. As protein: CAIRRDLDNEQFF.

This clonotype was detected many times. The rearrangement links TRBV6-5 to TRBJ1-4; D not certain. Germline V gene data show CDR1 as MNHEY and CDR2 as SVGAGI. The CDR3 consists of 14 residues. Trimming removed 4 bases at V and 1 base at J, with 7 bases between. CDR3 in DNA: TGTGCCAGCAGTTGGAGGGTAACTAATGAAAAACTGTTTTTT. Protein sequence: CASSWRVTNEKLFF.

The chain uses TRBV12-3 or TRBV12-4 and TRBJ1-5; D gene uncertain. V was pared by 6 bases and J by 0 bases, with 9 bases between. The CDR3 extends over 14 amino acids. CDR3 coding DNA: TGTGCCAGCAGCTCGCAGTATAGCAATCAGCCCCAGCATTTT. Its translation is CASSSQYSNQPQHF.